These T cell receptor beta chains were read from a single sample in a study of T cells in Graves' hyperthyroidism and ophthalmopathy. Using its own MiXCR run on the multiplex PCR reads, TCRdb lists one record per CDR3 protein. The sample has 350,000 to 400,000 distinct CDR3 sequences, under 20% seen once. The sequenced sample was blood. These receptors came from a man younger than 35 with Graves' ophthalmopathy. The CDR3 runs from the conserved cysteine through the conserved F or W. Each record gives: clone size, V gene, J gene, D gene, CDR3 DNA, CDR3 protein. The D gene is left open where the match is weak. Not every row has a clone size; where given, it reads once, few, many or a size class.

size: -
V: TRBV11-2
J: TRBJ2-1
D: TRBD1
DNA: TGTGCCAGCAGCTTACCCGATAGGTCCGGGACAGGGGGCAGTGAGCAGTTCTTC
CDR3: CASSLPDRSGTGGSEQFF

size: -
V: TRBV20-1
J: TRBJ2-2
D: -
DNA: TGCAGTGCTATCGGACTGCGGAACACCGGGGAGCTGTTTTTT
CDR3: CSAIGLRNTGELFF

size: many
V: TRBV11-2
J: TRBJ2-1
D: -
DNA: TGTGCCAGCAGCTTAGCGTTGGGACGGTACAATGAGCAGTTCTTC
CDR3: CASSLALGRYNEQFF

size: -
V: TRBV7-3
J: TRBJ2-6
D: -
DNA: TGTGCCAGCAGCTTAACTAGCGCTGGGGCCAACGTCCTGACTTTC
CDR3: CASSLTSAGANVLTF

size: -
V: TRBV2
J: TRBJ2-2
D: TRBD2
DNA: TGTGCCAGCAGTATCGGACTAGCGGAGTACACCGGGGAGCTGTTTTTT
CDR3: CASSIGLAEYTGELFF

size: few
V: TRBV28
J: TRBJ2-7
D: TRBD1
DNA: TGTGCCAGCAGTTTAACAGGGGACACCTACGAGCAGTACTTC
CDR3: CASSLTGDTYEQYF

size: many
V: TRBV10-1
J: TRBJ1-2
D: -
DNA: TGCGCCAGCAGTGAGTCGACTCGGGCGGCCGACTATGGCTACACCTTC
CDR3: CASSESTRAADYGYTF

size: many
V: TRBV18
J: TRBJ2-5
D: -
DNA: TGTGCCAGCTCGCAAACCGGGACCGAGCAAGAGACCCAGTACTTC
CDR3: CASSQTGTEQETQYF

size: many
V: TRBV2
J: TRBJ1-2
D: -
DNA: TGTGCCAGCAGTGAGGGGCGTTTTAGTCGTGGCTACACCTTC
CDR3: CASSEGRFSRGYTF

size: -
V: TRBV6-2/TRBV6-3
J: TRBJ2-7
D: TRBD2
DNA: TGTGCCAGCAGGCGCCGACCGGGACTAGAAAACTACGAGCAGTACTTC
CDR3: CASRRRPGLENYEQYF

size: -
V: TRBV5-1
J: TRBJ2-7
D: TRBD1
DNA: TGCGCCAGCAGCTTGGCAGGGGGCGGCTACGAGCAGTGCTTC
CDR3: CASSLAGGGYEQCF

size: few
V: TRBV9
J: TRBJ2-6
D: -
DNA: TGTGCCAGCACCGGGTATTTCGAGAACTCTGGGGCCAACGTCCTGACTTTC
CDR3: CASTGYFENSGANVLTF

size: many
V: TRBV12-3/TRBV12-4
J: TRBJ1-1
D: TRBD1
DNA: TGTGCCAGCAGGCCGACAGGGGGCGGGACTGAAGCTTTCTTT
CDR3: CASRPTGGGTEAFF

size: many
V: TRBV7-9
J: TRBJ2-3
D: TRBD2
DNA: TGTGCCAGCAGCTTAGCGCTGGGACTAGCGGGGGTAAGCCTCACAGATACGCAGTATTTT
CDR3: CASSLALGLAGVSLTDTQYF

size: -
V: TRBV7-3
J: TRBJ1-2
D: -
DNA: TGTGCCAGCAGCCTCATCCTGGGGGCAGGAAGGGCTGGCTATGGCTACACCTTC
CDR3: CASSLILGAGRAGYGYTF

size: -
V: TRBV7-9
J: TRBJ2-2
D: TRBD2
DNA: TGTGCCAGCAGCCACCAAAGCGGGGGGGCCACCGGGGAGCTGTTTTTT
CDR3: CASSHQSGGATGELFF

size: few
V: TRBV24-1
J: TRBJ2-3
D: -
DNA: TGTGCCACCAGTGATAACAAGGGGCCAGATACGCAGTATTTT
CDR3: CATSDNKGPDTQYF